What follows are 5 T cell receptor beta chains derived from one specimen sequenced in a study of blood T cell repertoires in COVID-19 (dated by TCRdb to about 2020). Library construction relied on the immunoSEQ multiplex PCR assay. In TCRdb, the immuneACCESS table is reduced to in-frame sequences with V and J assigned. These tables do not hold every clone; where another copy was compared, an unresolved V gene accounts for under half, and the others remain unexplained. Across this sample there are around 270,000 clones, with roughly 91% seen only once. The ten largest account for roughly 5% of the sample. Material: peripheral blood. These receptors all come from a man aged 35 to 55 with acute or convalescent COVID-19.

The chain links TRBV15 to TRBJ2-2, with TRBD1 matching over 7 bases. CDR3 length: 16 residues. CDR1 is LNHNV and CDR2 is YYDKDF in the germline V gene (reference sequence). Trimming removed 5 bases from V and 3 bases from J; junction bases left unmatched: 9. CDR3 DNA sequence: TGTGCCACCAGCCCGGCAGGGGGTGGATACACCGGGGAGCTGTTTTTT. This translates into CATSPAGGGYTGELFF.

The chain links TRBV10-3 to TRBJ2-1; 10 nucleotides line up with TRBD2. J lost 4 bases, V lost 6 bases, and 6 bases had no gene match. CDR1 ENHRY and CDR2 SYGVKD come from the germline V gene. The length of the CDR3 is 15 residues. CDR3 DNA: TGTGCCATCAGGACAGCGGGGGGGAAGTACAATGAGCAGTTCTTC. It is translated as CAIRTAGGKYNEQFF.

V gene TRBV30 combines with J gene TRBJ1-1, with D maybe TRBD1 (6 bases). The CDR3 is 12 amino acids. Germline V gene lookup returns CDR1 GTSNPN and CDR2 SVGIG (reference sequence). V was pared by 6 bases and J by 1 base, with 9 bases between. As DNA, the CDR3 is TGTGCCTGTCAGGGGCAGAACACTGAAGCTTTCTTT. It encodes CACQGQNTEAFF.

The chain couples TRBV4-2 to TRBJ2-3; TRBD2 agrees at 13 bases. Germline values: CDR1 LGHNA, CDR2 YNFKEQ. Trimming removed 1 base from V and 9 bases from J; junction bases left unmatched: 10. The CDR3 has 17 amino acids. This CDR3 reads CASSQGDKLAGGETQYF. The CDR3 region has the DNA TGTGCCAGCAGCCAAGGTGACAAACTAGCGGGGGGGGAGACGCAGTATTTT.

This clone was observed a handful of times. The chain links TRBV21-1 to TRBJ1-5; the D call in the table, TRBD1, was not verified against the DNA. TRBV21-1 is a listed pseudogene. The CDR3 length is 19 residues. The chain's CDR3 is CASSTKSPDTTRQNQPQHF. CDR3 bases: TGTGCCAGCAGCACCAAAAGCCCCGACACAACCCGACAAAATCAGCCCCAGCATTTT.